This is a list of T cell receptor beta chains from one sample in a study of neurological immune-mediated disorders. One entry per CDR3 protein results from TCRdb running MiXCR on the 5' RACE reads. The repertoire has around 66,000 distinct CDR3 sequences, approximately 5% of them found once; the top ten carry 2% to 2.5%. The source material was PBMCs. The receptor set was obtained from a woman in her 70s with multiple sclerosis. Each CDR3 is given with its conserved first and last residue. The D gene is left open where the match is weak. Rows may omit the clone size; those that give it use once, few, many or a size class.

len: 14; abundance: -; v_gene: TRBV20-1; d_gene: -; j_gene: TRBJ2-7; CDR3aa: CSALSGLSSYEQYF; CDR3nt: TGCAGTGCTTTATCGGGATTGAGCTCCTACGAGCAGTACTTC
len: 15; abundance: -; v_gene: TRBV7-2; d_gene: TRBD2; j_gene: TRBJ2-1; CDR3aa: CASSVRAGAPDEQFF; CDR3nt: TGTGCCAGCAGCGTGAGGGCGGGAGCTCCCGATGAGCAGTTCTTC
len: 14; abundance: many; v_gene: TRBV24-1; d_gene: TRBD1; j_gene: TRBJ1-1; CDR3aa: CATNRTGGTYEAFF; CDR3nt: TGTGCCACCAATCGGACAGGGGGGACCTATGAAGCTTTCTTT
len: 15; abundance: -; v_gene: TRBV9; d_gene: -; j_gene: TRBJ2-1; CDR3aa: CASSSGTPALDEQFF; CDR3nt: TGTGCCAGCAGTTCCGGGACTCCCGCGCTGGATGAGCAGTTCTTC
len: 14; abundance: many; v_gene: TRBV7-2; d_gene: -; j_gene: TRBJ2-2; CDR3aa: CASSFFAPTGELFF; CDR3nt: TGTGCCAGCAGCTTTTTTGCGCCCACCGGGGAGCTGTTTTTT
len: 12; abundance: many; v_gene: TRBV5-4; d_gene: -; j_gene: TRBJ2-3; CDR3aa: CACARGTDTQYF; CDR3nt: TGTGCCTGTGCCCGCGGCACAGATACGCAGTATTTT
len: 17; abundance: -; v_gene: TRBV6-5; d_gene: TRBD2; j_gene: TRBJ2-3; CDR3aa: CASSYSGLAGGQGTQYF; CDR3nt: TGTGCCAGCAGTTACTCCGGACTAGCGGGAGGCCAAGGGACGCAGTATTTT
len: 17; abundance: many; v_gene: TRBV4-1; d_gene: -; j_gene: TRBJ1-5; CDR3aa: CASSQVMVGTGDQPQHF; CDR3nt: TGCGCCAGCAGCCAAGTAATGGTCGGTACGGGCGATCAGCCCCAGCATTTT
len: 15; abundance: many; v_gene: TRBV2; d_gene: -; j_gene: TRBJ2-3; CDR3aa: CASSELGQGVNTQYF; CDR3nt: TGTGCCAGCAGTGAGTTAGGCCAGGGTGTGAACACGCAGTATTTT
len: 12; abundance: many; v_gene: TRBV29-1; d_gene: -; j_gene: TRBJ2-2; CDR3aa: CSVLEGGRELFF; CDR3nt: TGCAGCGTCTTAGAAGGGGGTAGGGAGCTGTTTTTT
len: 15; abundance: many; v_gene: TRBV15; d_gene: -; j_gene: TRBJ2-7; CDR3aa: CATSRDLASAGEQYF; CDR3nt: TGTGCCACCAGCAGAGATTTGGCATCGGCGGGCGAGCAGTACTTC
len: 15; abundance: -; v_gene: TRBV7-6; d_gene: -; j_gene: TRBJ1-1; CDR3aa: CASSLDSTLNTEAFF; CDR3nt: TGTGCCAGCAGCTTGGACAGTACCCTGAACACTGAAGCTTTCTTT
len: 17; abundance: many; v_gene: TRBV5-1; d_gene: TRBD2; j_gene: TRBJ2-1; CDR3aa: CASSLRGSSGRSDEQFF; CDR3nt: TGCGCCAGCAGCTTACGAGGATCTAGCGGGAGGTCCGATGAGCAGTTCTTC
len: 16; abundance: -; v_gene: TRBV19; d_gene: TRBD1; j_gene: TRBJ1-1; CDR3aa: CASRDRALAVNTEAFF; CDR3nt: TGTGCCAGTAGGGACAGGGCGCTAGCGGTGAACACTGAAGCTTTCTTT
len: 15; abundance: many; v_gene: TRBV7-2; d_gene: -; j_gene: TRBJ2-3; CDR3aa: CASSLALGSTDTQYF; CDR3nt: TGTGCCAGCAGCTTAGCCCTTGGAAGCACAGATACGCAGTATTTT
len: 14; abundance: many; v_gene: TRBV6-2/TRBV6-3; d_gene: TRBD1; j_gene: TRBJ2-2; CDR3aa: CASIQTGSTGELFF; CDR3nt: TGTGCCAGCATTCAGACAGGGTCCACCGGGGAGCTGTTTTTT
len: 19; abundance: many; v_gene: TRBV4-3; d_gene: -; j_gene: TRBJ2-4; CDR3aa: CASSQDWTGPGRTKNIQYF; CDR3nt: TGCGCCAGCAGCCAAGATTGGACAGGCCCCGGGAGAACCAAAAACATTCAGTACTTC
len: 13; abundance: many; v_gene: TRBV6-5; d_gene: -; j_gene: TRBJ2-2; CDR3aa: CASSLQNTGELFF; CDR3nt: TGTGCCAGCAGTTTGCAGAACACCGGGGAGCTGTTTTTT
len: 13; abundance: many; v_gene: TRBV12-3/TRBV12-4; d_gene: TRBD2; j_gene: TRBJ2-1; CDR3aa: CASSATSGDEQFF; CDR3nt: TGTGCCAGCAGTGCCACTAGCGGCGATGAGCAGTTCTTC
len: 13; abundance: many; v_gene: TRBV20-1; d_gene: TRBD1; j_gene: TRBJ2-5; CDR3aa: CSATSGGKETQYF; CDR3nt: TGCAGTGCTACCTCAGGGGGAAAAGAGACCCAGTACTTC
len: 16; abundance: many; v_gene: TRBV20-1; d_gene: TRBD1; j_gene: TRBJ2-2; CDR3aa: CSARDFGRGYIGELFF; CDR3nt: TGCAGTGCTAGAGATTTCGGCAGGGGGTATATCGGGGAGCTGTTTTTT
len: 14; abundance: many; v_gene: TRBV20-1; d_gene: -; j_gene: TRBJ1-2; CDR3aa: CSASRQAFDYGYTF; CDR3nt: TGCAGTGCTAGTAGACAGGCCTTTGACTATGGCTACACCTTC
len: 10; abundance: many; v_gene: TRBV20-1; d_gene: -; j_gene: TRBJ2-3; CDR3aa: CSAARDTQYF; CDR3nt: TGCAGTGCCGCTCGAGATACGCAGTATTTT
len: 16; abundance: many; v_gene: TRBV5-1; d_gene: -; j_gene: TRBJ2-1; CDR3aa: CASSLDPGGTYNEQFF; CDR3nt: TGCGCCAGCAGTTTGGACCCCGGAGGCACCTACAATGAGCAGTTCTTC
len: 14; abundance: once; v_gene: TRBV10-3; d_gene: -; j_gene: TRBJ1-5; CDR3aa: CAISEGLSNQPQHF; CDR3nt: TGTGCCATCAGTGAGGGGCTTAGCAATCAGCCCCAGCATTTT
len: 15; abundance: many; v_gene: TRBV24-1; d_gene: -; j_gene: TRBJ2-1; CDR3aa: CATSDPGVPQDEQFF; CDR3nt: TGTGCCACCAGTGACCCAGGGGTGCCCCAGGATGAGCAGTTCTTC
len: 14; abundance: many; v_gene: TRBV20-1; d_gene: -; j_gene: TRBJ2-7; CDR3aa: CSAREGWRGYEQYF; CDR3nt: TGCAGTGCTAGAGAAGGGTGGAGGGGTTACGAGCAGTACTTC
len: 15; abundance: -; v_gene: TRBV5-1; d_gene: TRBD1; j_gene: TRBJ2-7; CDR3aa: CASSWGQGSSYEQYF; CDR3nt: TGCGCCAGCAGCTGGGGACAGGGAAGTTCCTACGAGCAGTACTTC
len: 13; abundance: many; v_gene: TRBV12-3/TRBV12-4; d_gene: -; j_gene: TRBJ1-5; CDR3aa: CASSLESGQPQHF; CDR3nt: TGTGCCAGCAGTTTGGAAAGTGGGCAGCCCCAGCATTTT
len: 17; abundance: many; v_gene: TRBV4-2; d_gene: TRBD2; j_gene: TRBJ2-1; CDR3aa: CASSHRGTSGTYNEQFF; CDR3nt: TGTGCCAGCAGCCACCGGGGGACTAGCGGGACATACAATGAGCAGTTCTTC
len: 19; abundance: many; v_gene: TRBV25-1; d_gene: TRBD2; j_gene: TRBJ2-1; CDR3aa: CASSEGLAGGKRSYNEQFF; CDR3nt: TGTGCCAGCAGTGAAGGGCTAGCGGGAGGGAAACGCTCCTACAATGAGCAGTTCTTC
len: 13; abundance: -; v_gene: TRBV20-1; d_gene: -; j_gene: TRBJ2-7; CDR3aa: CSAPDRVLNEQYF; CDR3nt: TGCAGTGCTCCGGACCGGGTTTTGAACGAGCAGTACTTC
len: 15; abundance: many; v_gene: TRBV20-1; d_gene: -; j_gene: TRBJ2-4; CDR3aa: CSARESHGGKNIQYF; CDR3nt: TGCAGTGCCCGCGAGTCCCATGGTGGCAAAAACATTCAGTACTTC
len: 14; abundance: -; v_gene: TRBV6-2/TRBV6-3; d_gene: -; j_gene: TRBJ2-3; CDR3aa: CASSYKGSTDTQYF; CDR3nt: TGTGCCAGCAGTTACAAGGGTAGCACAGATACGCAGTATTTT
len: 16; abundance: -; v_gene: TRBV9; d_gene: TRBD1; j_gene: TRBJ1-2; CDR3aa: CASSSRAGGKNYGYTF; CDR3nt: TGTGCCAGCAGCTCTCGTGCAGGGGGCAAAAACTATGGCTACACCTTC
len: 12; abundance: many; v_gene: TRBV29-1; d_gene: -; j_gene: TRBJ2-7; CDR3aa: CSVEGQSYEQYF; CDR3nt: TGCAGCGTTGAAGGTCAGTCCTACGAGCAGTACTTC
len: 15; abundance: many; v_gene: TRBV7-8; d_gene: -; j_gene: TRBJ2-5; CDR3aa: CASSLEGGVIETQYF; CDR3nt: TGTGCCAGCAGCTTAGAGGGGGGAGTGATAGAGACCCAGTACTTC
len: 17; abundance: many; v_gene: TRBV6-6; d_gene: -; j_gene: TRBJ2-4; CDR3aa: CASSYSMSGEAKNIQYF; CDR3nt: TGTGCCAGCAGTTACTCGATGTCGGGAGAGGCCAAAAACATTCAGTACTTC
len: 12; abundance: many; v_gene: TRBV28; d_gene: -; j_gene: TRBJ2-5; CDR3aa: CASRGLAETQYF; CDR3nt: TGTGCCAGCAGGGGGTTAGCGGAGACCCAGTACTTC
len: 12; abundance: many; v_gene: TRBV30; d_gene: -; j_gene: TRBJ1-2; CDR3aa: CAWVGAGYGYTF; CDR3nt: TGTGCCTGGGTCGGAGCGGGCTATGGCTACACCTTC
len: 12; abundance: -; v_gene: TRBV29-1; d_gene: -; j_gene: TRBJ1-2; CDR3aa: CSVDPLNYGYTF; CDR3nt: TGCAGCGTTGACCCACTTAACTATGGCTACACCTTC
len: 17; abundance: few; v_gene: TRBV7-9; d_gene: -; j_gene: TRBJ2-2; CDR3aa: CASSLRFRGANTGELFF; CDR3nt: TGTGCCAGCAGCTTAAGGTTCAGGGGCGCGAACACCGGGGAGCTGTTTTTT
len: 13; abundance: many; v_gene: TRBV20-1; d_gene: -; j_gene: TRBJ2-7; CDR3aa: CSALLMTVYEQYF; CDR3nt: TGCAGTGCCCTCCTTATGACAGTCTACGAGCAGTACTTC
len: 14; abundance: many; v_gene: TRBV27; d_gene: TRBD2; j_gene: TRBJ2-1; CDR3aa: CASTLGSAGVEQFF; CDR3nt: TGTGCCAGCACCCTAGGCTCCGCGGGAGTTGAGCAGTTCTTC
len: 19; abundance: many; v_gene: TRBV11-2; d_gene: -; j_gene: TRBJ2-2; CDR3aa: CASTLGYRGARENTGELFF; CDR3nt: TGTGCCAGCACCTTAGGGTATCGGGGGGCGAGGGAGAACACCGGGGAGCTGTTTTTT